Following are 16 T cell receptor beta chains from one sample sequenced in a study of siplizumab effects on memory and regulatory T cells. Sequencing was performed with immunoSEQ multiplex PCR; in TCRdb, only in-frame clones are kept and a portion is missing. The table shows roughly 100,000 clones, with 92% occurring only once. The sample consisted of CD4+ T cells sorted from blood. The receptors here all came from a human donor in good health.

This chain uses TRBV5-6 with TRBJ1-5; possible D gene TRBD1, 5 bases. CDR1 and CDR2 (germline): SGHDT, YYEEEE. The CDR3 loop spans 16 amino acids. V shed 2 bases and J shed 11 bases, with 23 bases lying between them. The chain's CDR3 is CASSFLTSAGGGAQHF. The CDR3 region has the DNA TGTGCCAGCAGCTTTTTGACCTCAGCGGGCGGGGGAGCCCAGCATTTT.

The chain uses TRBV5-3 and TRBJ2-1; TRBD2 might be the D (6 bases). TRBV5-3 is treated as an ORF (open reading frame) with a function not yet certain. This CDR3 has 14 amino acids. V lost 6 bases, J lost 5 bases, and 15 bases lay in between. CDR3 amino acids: CARIDLGEDNEQFF. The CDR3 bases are TGTGCCAGAATTGATTTAGGGGAGGACAATGAGCAGTTCTTC.

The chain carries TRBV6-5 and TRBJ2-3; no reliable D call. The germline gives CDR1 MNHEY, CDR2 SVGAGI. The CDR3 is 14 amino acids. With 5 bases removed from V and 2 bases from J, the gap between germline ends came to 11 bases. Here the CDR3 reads CASSDGHNTDTQYF. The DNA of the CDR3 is TGTGCCAGCAGTGACGGCCACAACACAGATACGCAGTATTTT.

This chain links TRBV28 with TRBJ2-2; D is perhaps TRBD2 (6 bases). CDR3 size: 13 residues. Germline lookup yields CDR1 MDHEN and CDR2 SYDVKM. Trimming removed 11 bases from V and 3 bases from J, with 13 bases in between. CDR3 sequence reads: CAYRGSHTGELFF. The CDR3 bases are TGTGCCTATCGGGGGTCCCACACCGGGGAGCTGTTTTTT.

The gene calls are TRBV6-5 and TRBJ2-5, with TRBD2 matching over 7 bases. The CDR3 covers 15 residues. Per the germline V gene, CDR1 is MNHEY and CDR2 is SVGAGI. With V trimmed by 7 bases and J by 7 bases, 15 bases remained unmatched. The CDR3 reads CASKRERDTGGTQYF. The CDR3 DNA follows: TGTGCCAGCAAGAGAGAACGGGATACGGGAGGGACCCAGTACTTC.

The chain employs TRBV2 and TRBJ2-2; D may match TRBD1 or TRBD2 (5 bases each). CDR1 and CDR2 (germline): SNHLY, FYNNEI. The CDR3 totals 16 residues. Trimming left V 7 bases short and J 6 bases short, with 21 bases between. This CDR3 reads CASIMDLELGPGELFF. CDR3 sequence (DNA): TGTGCCAGCATTATGGACTTAGAGCTGGGGCCCGGGGAGCTGTTTTTT.

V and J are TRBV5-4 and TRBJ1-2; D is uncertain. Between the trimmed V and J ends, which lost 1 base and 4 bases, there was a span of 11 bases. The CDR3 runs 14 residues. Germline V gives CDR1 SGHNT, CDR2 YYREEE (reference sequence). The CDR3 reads CASSLSRNLYGYTF. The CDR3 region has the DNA TGTGCCAGCAGCTTGTCCAGAAATCTCTATGGCTACACCTTC. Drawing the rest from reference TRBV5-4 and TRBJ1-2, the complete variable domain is ETGVTQSPTHLIKTRGQQVTLRCSSQSGHNTVSWYQQALGQGPQFIFQYYREEENGRGNFPPRFSGLQFPNYSSELNVNALELDDSALYLCASSLSRNLYGYTFGSGTRLTVV.

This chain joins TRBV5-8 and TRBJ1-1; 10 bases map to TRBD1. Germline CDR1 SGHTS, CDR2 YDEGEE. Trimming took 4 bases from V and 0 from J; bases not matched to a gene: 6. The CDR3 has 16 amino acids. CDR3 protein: CASSPDRGALNTEAFF. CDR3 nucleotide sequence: TGTGCCAGCAGCCCGGACAGGGGGGCCCTGAACACTGAAGCTTTCTTT.

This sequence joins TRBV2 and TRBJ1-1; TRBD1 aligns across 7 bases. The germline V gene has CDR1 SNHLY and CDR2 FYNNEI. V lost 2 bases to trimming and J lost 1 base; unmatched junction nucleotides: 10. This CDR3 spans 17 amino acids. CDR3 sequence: CASSEMDRNPKNTEAFF. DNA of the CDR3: TGTGCCAGCAGTGAAATGGACAGGAACCCAAAGAACACTGAAGCTTTCTTT.

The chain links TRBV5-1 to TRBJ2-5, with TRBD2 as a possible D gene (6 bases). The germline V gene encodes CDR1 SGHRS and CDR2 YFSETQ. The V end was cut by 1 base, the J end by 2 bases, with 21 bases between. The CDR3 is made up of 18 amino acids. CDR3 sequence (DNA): TGCGCCAGCAGCTTGATCCTCAGGCTAGCGCAATTGCAAGAGACCCAGTACTTC. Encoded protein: CASSLILRLAQLQETQYF.

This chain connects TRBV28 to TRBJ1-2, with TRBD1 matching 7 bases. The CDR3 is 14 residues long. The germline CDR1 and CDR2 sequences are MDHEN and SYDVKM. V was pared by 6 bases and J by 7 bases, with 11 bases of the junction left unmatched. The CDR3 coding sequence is TGTGCCAGCAGGCTCACAGGGGTACGCTCTGGCTACACCTTC. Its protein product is CASRLTGVRSGYTF.

The CDR3 region has the DNA TGTGCCAGCAGTTTATCCGGCACTGAAGCTTTCTTT. It encodes CASSLSGTEAFF. The chain is built from TRBV27 and TRBJ1-1; D is uncertain. CDR3 length: 12 residues. Germline CDR1 and CDR2: MNHEY and SMNVEV (reference sequence). Trimming cost V 0 bases and J 4 bases, with 3 bases left between them.

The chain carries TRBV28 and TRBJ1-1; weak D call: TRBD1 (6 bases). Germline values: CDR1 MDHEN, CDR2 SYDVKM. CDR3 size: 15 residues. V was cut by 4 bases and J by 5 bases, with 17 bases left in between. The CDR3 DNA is TGTGCCAGCAGTTCCCCCGGAAGGGGGAGAACTGAAGCTTTCTTT. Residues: CASSSPGRGRTEAFF.

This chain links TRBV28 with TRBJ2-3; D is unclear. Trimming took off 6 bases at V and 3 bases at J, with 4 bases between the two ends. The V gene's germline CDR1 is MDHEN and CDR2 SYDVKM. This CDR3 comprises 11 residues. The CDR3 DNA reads TGTGCCAGCAGCGTAACAGATACGCAGTATTTT. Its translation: CASSVTDTQYF.

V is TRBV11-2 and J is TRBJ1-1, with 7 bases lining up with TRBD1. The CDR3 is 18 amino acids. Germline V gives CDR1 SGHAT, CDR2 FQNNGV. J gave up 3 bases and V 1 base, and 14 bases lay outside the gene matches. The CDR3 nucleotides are TGTGCCAGCAGCTTAGGAAGACAGGGTCTAGGGTCGGACACTGAAGCTTTCTTT. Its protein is CASSLGRQGLGSDTEAFF.

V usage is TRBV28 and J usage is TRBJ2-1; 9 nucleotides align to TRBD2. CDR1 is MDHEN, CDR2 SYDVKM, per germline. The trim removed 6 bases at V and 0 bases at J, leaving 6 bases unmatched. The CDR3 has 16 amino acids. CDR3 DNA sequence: TGTGCCAGCAGGTTGGGGACTAGCCTCTCCTACAATGAGCAGTTCTTC. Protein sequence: CASRLGTSLSYNEQFF.